This T cell receptor beta chain was recovered during a study of CD8 T cells in ankylosing spondylitis. Comment on this clonotype: Its specificity is not known.

For TCR beta, libraries came from quantitative 5'-RACE with molecular barcodes. TCRdb re-analysed the 5' RACE reads in MiXCR, keeping a single row per CDR3 protein. The data contain a few hundred thousand distinct CDR3 sequences, about 22% of them seen just once; the ten biggest clones take up 15% to 20%. CDR3 length equals 15 residues. V was cut by 4 bases and J by 1 base, with 13 bases left in between. Germline CDR1 and CDR2: MNHNS and SASEGT. Broader study findings: Reportedly, disease-linked clones are significantly enriched in ankylosing spondylitis patients' matched synovial fluid. Roughly 8 highly homologous variants made up a TCR beta motif, and this motif appeared characteristic of ankylosing spondylitis blood.

This sequence originates from a male donor with ankylosing spondylitis. Sequences were obtained from blood, either unsorted or a sorted T cell fraction (not recorded which). The V call is TRBV6-1, the J call TRBJ1-1; D is possibly TRBD1 (5 bases). The CDR3 bases are TGTGCCAGCAGTGTCGTAACGGGGGAGAACACTGAAGCTTTCTTT. Translating it yields CASSVVTGENTEAFF.